The 31 T cell receptor beta chains given below trace back to one sample, sequenced in a study of blood T cells in healthy people across ages. Sample-barcoded 5' priming and a J-beta primer mix drove a second PCR of roughly 6 to 12 cycles. MiXCR was run by TCRdb on the 5' RACE reads, yielding one entry per CDR3 protein. The table lists roughly 1,100,000 distinct CDR3 sequences, roughly 24% of them singletons. The same sample was also studied in work on T cells of mothers and their children.

Sequenced material: blood. The receptors derive from a girl aged 2-10 years in good health.

This clonotype was observed a few times. The chain has TRBV5-1 and TRBJ2-1; possibly TRBD1 for D (6 bases). V dropped 3 bases and J dropped 2 bases, with 9 bases sitting between them. Germline-derived CDR1 and CDR2 are SGHRS and YFSETQ. The CDR3 length is 14 residues. Here the CDR3 DNA reads TGCGCCAGCAGCTGGGGGCAGACCTACAATGAGCAGTTCTTC. As protein: CASSWGQTYNEQFF.

This clonotype was seen a handful of times. The V call is TRBV12-3 or TRBV12-4, the J call TRBJ1-5, with no clear D. The CDR3 covers 15 residues. With 4 bases removed from V and 0 bases from J, the gap between germline ends came to 10 bases. The DNA of the CDR3 is TGTGCCAGCAGTTCCTTGGACGGTAGCAATCAGCCCCAGCATTTT. Its protein product is CASSSLDGSNQPQHF.

Only a few counts were recorded for this clonotype. This sequence joins TRBV5-6 and TRBJ2-5, with D perhaps matching TRBD1 (5 bases). The J call is in doubt because the DNA end fits TRBJ2-1 better. In germline, CDR1 is SGHDT, CDR2 YYEEEE. The CDR3 consists of 16 residues. The CDR3 DNA reads TGTGCCAGCAGCCAGGGTTTCCGGGTTGTGAGGAATGAGCAGTTCTTC. It encodes CASSQGFRVVRNEQFF.

In its sample, this clonotype was seen a few times. The chain links TRBV14 to TRBJ2-1; TRBD2 aligns across 9 bases. The CDR3 is made up of 18 amino acids. After removal of 2 bases from V and 0 bases from J, the junction contained 8 bases not matched to a gene. Germline V gene lookup returns CDR1 SGHDN and CDR2 FVKESK. The CDR3 loop reads CASSQYSGGHPSYNEQFF. The CDR3 coding sequence is TGTGCCAGCAGCCAATATAGCGGGGGCCACCCCTCCTACAATGAGCAGTTCTTC.

This clonotype was recorded a few times. The conserved phenylalanine or tryptophan normally closing the CDR3 is absent here, so this likely arose from a read error. The CDR3 here is CASSVGTTNYEQYI. In DNA form, the CDR3 reads TGTGCCAGCAGCGTAGGGACTACGAACTACGAGCAGTACATC. The chain recombines TRBV9 with TRBJ2-7, with D possibly matching TRBD2 (6 bases). V was cut by 0 bases and J by 3 bases, with 10 bases left in between. CDR3 length equals 14 residues. The germline CDR1 and CDR2 sequences are SGDLS and YYNGEE.

This chain connects TRBV29-1 to TRBJ2-3; TRBD2 matches at 9 bases. The CDR3 has 16 amino acids. Germline V lookup: CDR1 SQVTM, CDR2 ANQGSEA. V gave up 1 base and J gave up 2 bases; unmatched junction bases: 7. This chain's CDR3 is CSVEGGLAGNTDTQYF. Written as DNA, the CDR3 is TGCAGCGTTGAAGGCGGGCTAGCGGGAAACACAGATACGCAGTATTTT.

This clonotype was detected only a few times. The chain combines TRBV28 with TRBJ1-6, with D tentatively TRBD1 (5 bases). Looked up from germline, CDR1 is MDHEN and CDR2 is SYDVKM. V was clipped by 1 base and J by 10 bases, with 14 bases between them. The CDR3 extends over 15 amino acids. The DNA of the CDR3 is TGTGCCAGCAGTTTATCCGACAGTCTTAACTCACCCCTCCACTTT. Protein product: CASSLSDSLNSPLHF.

This clonotype was found a few times. This rearrangement joins TRBV6-1 to TRBJ1-5, with 9 bases lining up with TRBD1. The J segment lost 3 bases and the V segment lost 8 bases, leaving 8 bases of the junction unmatched. The CDR3 extends over 15 amino acids. Germline V gives CDR1 MNHNS, CDR2 SASEGT. In nucleotides, the CDR3 is TGTGCCAGCGCGTGGGAACAGGGGGCCAATCAGCCCCAGCATTTT. As protein: CASAWEQGANQPQHF.

In this sample, this clonotype turned up many times. CDR3 sequence reads: CASSLPGANVLTF. The CDR3 bases are TGTGCCAGCAGCTTACCCGGGGCCAACGTCCTGACTTTC. The chain recombines TRBV12-3 or TRBV12-4 with TRBJ2-6, with D unclear. V was pared by 6 bases and J by 4 bases, with 7 bases between. The CDR3 runs 13 residues.

This clonotype has a handful of counts. This chain connects TRBV6-6 to TRBJ1-2; no clear D gene. The CDR3 runs to 16 residues. Trimming removed 4 bases at V and 7 bases at J, with 22 bases between. CDR1 is MNHNY and CDR2 is SVGAGI in the germline V gene (reference sequence). The chain's CDR3 is CASSWSTAGPLRGYTF. CDR3 in DNA: TGTGCCAGCAGTTGGTCAACCGCCGGGCCGCTACGTGGCTACACCTTC.

This clonotype was seen a handful of times. V and J are TRBV12-3 or TRBV12-4 and TRBJ2-5; D unresolved. CDR3 length: 16 residues. V lost 2 bases to trimming and J lost 4 bases, with 17 bases between them. CDR3 sequence (DNA): TGTGCCAGCAGTTTACGAGAAGAGGAATCCGCAGAGACCCAGTACTTC. This sequence encodes CASSLREEESAETQYF.

V is TRBV5-1 and J is TRBJ1-4; TRBD1 matches at 11 bases. V gave up 3 bases and J gave up 0 bases; unmatched junction bases: 7. The CDR3 has 18 amino acids. Germline lookup yields CDR1 SGHRS and CDR2 YFSETQ. CDR3 coding DNA: TGCGCCAGCAGCTCGCCGGGACAGGGGGATCCAACTAATGAAAAACTGTTTTTT. This gives the protein CASSSPGQGDPTNEKLFF.

The chain carries TRBV5-1 and TRBJ2-6, with a weak D call TRBD1 (6 bases). The CDR3 consists of 16 residues. Trimming took off 2 bases at V and 2 bases at J, with 11 bases between the two ends. Germline V lookup: CDR1 SGHRS, CDR2 YFSETQ. CDR3 DNA: TGCGCCAGCAGCTTACCGCAGGGGACTGGGGCCAACGTCCTGACTTTC. As protein: CASSLPQGTGANVLTF.

The J gene is TRBJ1-4, the V gene TRBV20-1; D is unclear. The germline V and J ends were trimmed by 5 bases and 0 bases, with 13 bases remaining between them. The CDR3 is made up of 15 amino acids. Germline values: CDR1 DFQATT, CDR2 SNEGSKA (reference sequence). The DNA of the CDR3 is TGCAGTGCTCGAATCGGTTCGGCAACTAATGAAAAACTGTTTTTT. Its translation is CSARIGSATNEKLFF.

The rearrangement links TRBV6-6 to TRBJ2-3, with 14 bases that match TRBD2. This CDR3 contains 15 residues. V lost 10 bases, J lost 3 bases, and 6 bases stayed unmatched. The germline V gene has CDR1 MNHNY and CDR2 SVGAGI (reference sequence). The CDR3 loop is CATARLAGGTDTQYF. In DNA form, the CDR3 reads TGTGCCACCGCCCGACTAGCGGGAGGGACAGATACGCAGTATTTT.

J is TRBJ2-2 and V is TRBV11-2; D possibly uses TRBD1 or TRBD2 (5 bases each). The CDR3 loop spans 17 amino acids. Trimming stripped 4 bases from V and 5 bases from J, with 20 bases between. CDR1 and CDR2 (germline): SGHAT, FQNNGV. DNA of the CDR3: TGTGCCAGCAGCTCCTACGTGCTCCGGGACCCAACCGGGGAGCTGTTTTTT. It specifies CASSSYVLRDPTGELFF.

V gene TRBV10-3 combines with J gene TRBJ2-7, with TRBD2 as a possible D gene (6 bases). CDR3 length: 14 amino acids. V lost 4 bases, J lost 2 bases, and 12 bases lay in between. Germline-derived CDR1 and CDR2 are ENHRY and SYGVKD. The CDR3 here is CAISGGEDPYEQYF. The DNA for the CDR3 is TGTGCCATCAGTGGAGGGGAGGACCCCTACGAGCAGTACTTC.

The V gene is TRBV19, the J gene TRBJ1-1; perhaps TRBD1 as D (5 bases). Trimming stripped 6 bases from V and 1 base from J, with 12 bases between. The CDR3 has 14 amino acids. The germline gives CDR1 LNHDA, CDR2 SQIVND (reference sequence). The CDR3 protein is CASSRDLRNTEAFF. CDR3 coding DNA: TGTGCCAGTAGCCGGGACCTCAGGAACACTGAAGCTTTCTTT.

A note on this clonotype: Without the conserved terminal phenylalanine or tryptophan, this CDR3 likely stems from a read error. The chain is built from TRBV14 and TRBJ2-7, with 13 bases matching TRBD2. The end of the DNA is better explained by TRBJ2-1, so the J call may be wrong. The germline V gene has CDR1 SGHDN and CDR2 FVKESK. The CDR3 runs 19 residues. CDR3 DNA sequence: TGTGCCAGCAGCCAAGAGATAGGGACTAGCGGGGTCCCTTACAATGAGCAGTTCCTC. It translates to CASSQEIGTSGVPYNEQFL.

This clonotype appeared a few times. The chain uses TRBV4-2 and TRBJ2-5; D tentatively fits TRBD1 or TRBD2 (5 bases each). The DNA end is more similar to TRBJ2-1, so the J call may be wrong. The CDR3 totals 14 residues. The germline V gene has CDR1 LGHNA and CDR2 YNFKEQ. The CDR3 DNA sequence: TGTGCCAGCAGCCAAGTAGTGGGGGATCGCGAGCAGTTCTTC. It codes for CASSQVVGDREQFF.

The V call is TRBV10-3, the J call TRBJ1-1, with 10 bases matching TRBD1. The germline gives CDR1 ENHRY, CDR2 SYGVKD. The V gene end was trimmed by 4 bases and the J gene end by 6 bases; junction bases not matched to a gene: 2. This CDR3 is 13 amino acids long. The CDR3 sequence: CAISGQGAAEAFF. The CDR3 DNA follows: TGTGCCATCAGTGGACAGGGGGCGGCTGAAGCTTTCTTT.

V is TRBV28 and J is TRBJ2-1; D possibly corresponds to TRBD1 (6 bases). Trimming cost V 2 bases and J 3 bases, with 11 bases left between them. The CDR3 is 15 residues long. Germline values: CDR1 MDHEN, CDR2 SYDVKM. CDR3 in amino acids: CASSLETGFYNEQFF. CDR3 coding DNA: TGTGCCAGCAGTTTAGAGACAGGCTTCTACAATGAGCAGTTCTTC.

This clonotype came up a few times. The V and J genes are TRBV29-1 and TRBJ2-3, with a tentative D call TRBD2 (7 bases). V lost 4 bases to trimming and J lost 2 bases, with 10 bases between them. Germline V gene lookup returns CDR1 SQVTM and CDR2 ANQGSEA. The CDR3 covers 13 residues. CDR3 nucleotides: TGCAGCGTTGGCGGGGGCCACACAGATACGCAGTATTTT. This translates into CSVGGGHTDTQYF.

The table lists this clonotype with a few counts. The chain links TRBV7-9 to TRBJ2-2; no firm D call. Germline V gives CDR1 SEHNR, CDR2 FQNEAQ (reference sequence). The ends were cut back, 0 bases at V and 3 bases at J, with 8 bases in the middle. The CDR3 is 15 amino acids. The CDR3 here is CASSLAQSYTGELFF. DNA for the CDR3: TGTGCCAGCAGCTTAGCACAGAGCTACACCGGGGAGCTGTTTTTT.

The chain couples TRBV7-9 to TRBJ1-2; D may be TRBD1 (6 bases). The CDR3 has 16 amino acids. Trimming took off 5 bases at V and 6 bases at J, with 22 bases between the two ends. Per germline, CDR1 SEHNR and CDR2 FQNEAQ (reference sequence). CDR3 protein: CASSLIEPSPGDGYTF. The CDR3 coding sequence is TGTGCCAGCAGCCTCATAGAACCCAGTCCAGGGGATGGCTACACCTTC.

V is TRBV27 and J is TRBJ2-3; no reliable D call. Germline V lookup: CDR1 MNHEY, CDR2 SMNVEV (reference sequence). V was cut by 5 bases and J by 0 bases, with 15 bases left in between. The CDR3 runs 16 residues. The CDR3, as DNA: TGTGCCAGCAGTAGCTATACCGGCTCTAGCACAGATACGCAGTATTTT. Translation gives CASSSYTGSSTDTQYF.

This clonotype has more than one count but fewer than ten. CDR3 in DNA: TGCAGTGCTCGGGCGGGGGGTTTTTACGAGCAGTACTTC. Protein sequence: CSARAGGFYEQYF. The V call is TRBV20-1, the J call TRBJ2-7, with 8 nucleotides matching TRBD2. This CDR3 contains 13 residues. J was trimmed by 4 bases and V by 5 bases; bases with no gene match: 7. Germline loops: CDR1 DFQATT, CDR2 SNEGSKA (reference sequence).

This clonotype was recorded at least ten times. The chain uses TRBV6-2 or TRBV6-3 and TRBJ1-5, with D possibly matching TRBD1 (6 bases). Between the trimmed V and J ends, which lost 2 bases and 6 bases, there was a span of 17 bases. Per germline, CDR1 MNHEY and CDR2 SVGEGT. The CDR3 contains 16 residues. In DNA, the CDR3 is TGTGCCAGCAGTTACGCTGCAGGGGATGGTGGTCAGCCCCAGCATTTT. Residues: CASSYAAGDGGQPQHF.

A few counts support this clonotype. The chain links TRBV7-9 to TRBJ2-5; D gene ambiguous. The DNA end favors TRBJ2-7, so the J call may be wrong. The germline V gene has CDR1 SEHNR and CDR2 FQNEAQ (reference sequence). This CDR3 comprises 14 residues. The DNA for the CDR3 is TGTGCCAGCAGTGAGGATAGTATCTCCTACGAGCAGTACTTC. This codes for CASSEDSISYEQYF.

This clonotype turned up a few times. The CDR3 region has the DNA TGTGCCATCAGTGATTTCTACGAGCAGTACTTC. As protein: CAISDFYEQYF. The rearrangement joins TRBV10-3 to TRBJ2-7; no definite D call. The V gene lost 3 bases and the J gene lost 3 bases, with 3 bases spanning the gap. Germline V gene sequence: CDR1 ENHRY, CDR2 SYGVKD. The CDR3 length is 11 residues.

A word on this clonotype: A single base separates this from a much larger clone, so it may be a read error. The J gene is TRBJ2-3, the V gene TRBV7-6; D is tentatively TRBD1 or TRBD2 (5 bases each). The CDR3 contains 14 residues. The germline V gene has CDR1 SGHVS and CDR2 FNYEAQ. The CDR3 sequence: CASGLALKGDTQYF. The CDR3 DNA reads TGTGCCAGCGGCTTAGCGCTAAAGGGGGATACGCAGTATTTT.